These T cell receptor beta chains were read from a single sample in a study of blood T cell repertoires in COVID-19. The method was immunoSEQ multiplex PCR; TCRdb's version includes in-frame clones alone and lacks a portion of them. The table includes about 45,000 clones, around four fifths detected once. The specimen sequenced was peripheral blood. The source is a human donor in a cohort sampled during active COVID-19. The CDR3 runs from the conserved cysteine through the conserved F or W. The order of the fields is V gene, D gene, clone size, J gene, CDR3 protein, CDR3 DNA. D genes are given only for firm matches. Clone size is not always given. Where it is, it says once, few, many or a class for expanded clones.

V gene: TRBV15; D gene: .; clone size: .; J gene: TRBJ1-3; CDR3 protein: CATSSPSLGSAGNTIYF; CDR3 DNA: TGTGCCACCAGCAGCCCCAGTTTAGGAAGCGCTGGAAACACCATATATTTT
V gene: TRBV6-2/TRBV6-3; D gene: .; clone size: .; J gene: TRBJ2-1; CDR3 protein: CASSYAPSSYNEQFF; CDR3 DNA: TGTGCCAGCAGTTACGCCCCGAGCTCCTACAATGAGCAGTTCTTC
V gene: TRBV19; D gene: .; clone size: .; J gene: TRBJ1-2; CDR3 protein: CASSIETGANYGYTF; CDR3 DNA: TGTGCCAGTAGTATCGAGACAGGTGCTAACTATGGCTACACCTTC
V gene: TRBV9; D gene: TRBD1; clone size: .; J gene: TRBJ1-1; CDR3 protein: CASSVVPTGKNTEAFF; CDR3 DNA: TGTGCCAGCAGCGTAGTCCCGACAGGGAAGAACACTGAAGCTTTCTTT
V gene: TRBV19; D gene: .; clone size: .; J gene: TRBJ1-1; CDR3 protein: CASSIRVANTEAFF; CDR3 DNA: TGTGCCAGTAGTATCAGGGTAGCGAACACTGAAGCTTTCTTT
V gene: TRBV4-3; D gene: TRBD2; clone size: few; J gene: TRBJ2-2; CDR3 protein: CASSLAGGRNTGELFF; CDR3 DNA: TGCGCCAGCAGCCTAGCGGGGGGGAGGAACACCGGGGAGCTGTTTTTT
V gene: TRBV27; D gene: .; clone size: once; J gene: TRBJ1-4; CDR3 protein: CASSLSYATNEKLFF; CDR3 DNA: TGTGCCAGCAGTTTGTCCTACGCAACTAATGAAAAACTGTTTTTT
V gene: TRBV19; D gene: TRBD1; clone size: .; J gene: TRBJ1-4; CDR3 protein: CASSTTGSRFLNEKLFF; CDR3 DNA: TGTGCCAGTAGTACGACAGGGAGTAGGTTTTTGAATGAAAAACTGTTTTTT
V gene: TRBV5-1; D gene: TRBD1; clone size: .; J gene: TRBJ2-1; CDR3 protein: CASSFIGTAYNEQFF; CDR3 DNA: TGCGCCAGCAGCTTCATCGGGACAGCCTACAATGAGCAGTTCTTC
V gene: TRBV7-6; D gene: .; clone size: .; J gene: TRBJ2-3; CDR3 protein: CASSLAAFADTQYF; CDR3 DNA: TGTGCCAGCAGCTTAGCCGCGTTCGCAGATACGCAGTATTTT
V gene: TRBV12-1; D gene: .; clone size: .; J gene: TRBJ1-5; CDR3 protein: CASSLDTGTEGVYSNQPQHF; CDR3 DNA: TGTGCCAGCAGCTTGGATACCGGGACAGAAGGCGTTTATAGCAATCAGCCCCAGCATTTT
V gene: TRBV5-8; D gene: .; clone size: .; J gene: TRBJ2-5; CDR3 protein: CASSYKGVLETQYF; CDR3 DNA: TGTGCCAGCAGCTATAAGGGGGTTTTGGAGACCCAGTACTTC
V gene: TRBV27; D gene: TRBD2; clone size: .; J gene: TRBJ2-1; CDR3 protein: CASSLSLLAAASYNEQFF; CDR3 DNA: TGTGCCAGCAGTTTATCACTCCTAGCGGCGGCCTCCTACAATGAGCAGTTCTTC
V gene: TRBV5-1; D gene: .; clone size: few; J gene: TRBJ2-3; CDR3 protein: CASSLEGQVGTDTQYF; CDR3 DNA: TGCGCCAGCAGCTTGGAGGGGCAGGTAGGAACAGATACGCAGTATTTT
V gene: TRBV30; D gene: .; clone size: .; J gene: TRBJ1-5; CDR3 protein: CAWSVRGAGNQPQHF; CDR3 DNA: TGTGCCTGGAGTGTACGGGGGGCAGGCAATCAGCCCCAGCATTTT
V gene: TRBV19; D gene: TRBD1; clone size: .; J gene: TRBJ1-2; CDR3 protein: CASSIRQGGYTF; CDR3 DNA: TGTGCCAGTAGTATCCGACAGGGGGGCTACACCTTC
V gene: TRBV18; D gene: TRBD2; clone size: .; J gene: TRBJ2-3; CDR3 protein: CASSPFADPGLAGAQSNTDTQYF; CDR3 DNA: TGTGCCAGCTCGCCGTTTGCGGATCCGGGACTAGCGGGGGCCCAATCTAACACAGATACGCAGTATTTT
V gene: TRBV12-3/TRBV12-4; D gene: .; clone size: once; J gene: TRBJ2-2; CDR3 protein: CASSQRSSGELFF; CDR3 DNA: TGTGCCAGCAGCCAGAGGTCCTCCGGGGAGCTGTTTTTT
V gene: TRBV6-5; D gene: TRBD2; clone size: .; J gene: TRBJ2-2; CDR3 protein: CASRAPAGGTGELFF; CDR3 DNA: TGTGCCAGCAGGGCCCCAGCGGGGGGCACCGGGGAGCTGTTTTTT
V gene: TRBV19; D gene: .; clone size: .; J gene: TRBJ2-4; CDR3 protein: CASSIPRLDKNIQYF; CDR3 DNA: TGTGCCAGTAGTATTCCTAGACTGGACAAAAACATTCAGTACTTC
V gene: TRBV27; D gene: TRBD2; clone size: .; J gene: TRBJ2-2; CDR3 protein: CASSTGTSFIAGELFF; CDR3 DNA: TGTGCCAGCAGTACCGGGACTAGCTTTATCGCCGGGGAGCTGTTTTTT
V gene: TRBV28; D gene: .; clone size: once; J gene: TRBJ1-4; CDR3 protein: CASNRAPNEKLFF; CDR3 DNA: TGTGCCAGCAACAGGGCCCCAAATGAAAAACTGTTTTTT
V gene: TRBV19; D gene: .; clone size: .; J gene: TRBJ1-5; CDR3 protein: CASSIRTDSNQPQHF; CDR3 DNA: TGTGCCAGTAGTATTCGGACAGATAGCAATCAGCCCCAGCATTTT
V gene: TRBV10-1; D gene: .; clone size: .; J gene: TRBJ2-2; CDR3 protein: CASKPGQNTGELFF; CDR3 DNA: TGCGCCAGCAAGCCGGGACAGAACACCGGGGAGCTGTTTTTT